This T cell receptor beta chain was captured in a study of T cells in Graves' hyperthyroidism and ophthalmopathy. TCR beta CDR3 sequences were amplified from RNA transcripts. The TCR CDR3 first-round RT-PCR relied on the HTBI primer set. TCRdb redid the calling of the multiplex PCR reads with MiXCR, one entry per CDR3 protein. The sample lists about 590,000 distinct CDR3 sequences, 12% to 15% seen once, with roughly 6.9% in the top ten. Disease lasting under 3 months, a NOSPECS grade of at least 4, and a Clinical Activity Score of at least 3 were features of the ophthalmopathy patients. About this clonotype itself: Its target is not known.

General study findings and limits: Ophthalmopathy stood apart from stable hyperthyroidism in a 13 V-J model. Most thyroid clonotypes with frequency above 0.001 were detected in blood.

The V segment lost 4 bases and the J segment 4 bases; nucleotides outside the gene matches: 5. Germline CDR1 and CDR2: LNHDA and SQIVND (reference sequence). The CDR3 has 15 residues. V usage is TRBV19 and J usage is TRBJ2-3, with 10 bases aligning to TRBD2. Sequencing was done on a sample of blood. The TCR originated in a woman aged 18-29 years with Graves' ophthalmopathy. This CDR3 is CASSKLAGEPDTQYF. In nucleotides, the CDR3 is TGTGCCAGTAGTAAGCTAGCGGGAGAACCAGATACGCAGTATTTT.